Each of the 10 T cell receptor beta chains below was sequenced from the same sample in a study of cytomegalovirus exposure and HLA in healthy donors. The study ran its PCR with 60 Vbeta and 13 Jbeta primers. Assay used: immunoSEQ multiplex PCR; TCRdb lists only in-frame clones, some missing. Its clone listing holds roughly 77,000 clones. The sequencing input was PBMCs. These receptors all stem from a man aged 25-45 years in good health and CMV-seronegative.

V usage is TRBV9 and J usage is TRBJ2-7; tentatively, D is TRBD2 (6 bases). Trimming took 4 bases from V and 2 from J, leaving 16 bases between them. This CDR3 has 15 residues. Germline V CDR1 and CDR2: SGDLS, YYNGEE. The CDR3 protein is CASSPGGSGAYEQYF. The CDR3 nucleotides read TGTGCCAGCAGCCCCGGTGGTAGCGGAGCCTACGAGCAGTACTTC.

The chain carries TRBV4-3 and TRBJ2-7, with D possibly being TRBD1 (6 bases). The CDR3 is made up of 15 amino acids. V was cut by 0 bases and J by 0 bases, with 9 bases left in between. CDR1 and CDR2 (germline): LGHNA, YSLEER. The CDR3 coding sequence is TGCGCCAGCAGCCAAGAGCAGGGGAGCTCCTACGAGCAGTACTTC. Its translation is CASSQEQGSSYEQYF.

The chain is built from TRBV10-3 and TRBJ2-1; D is unresolved. Between the trimmed V and J ends, which lost 3 bases and 0 bases, there was a span of 15 bases. The germline V gene encodes CDR1 ENHRY and CDR2 SYGVKD. CDR3 length: 17 amino acids. The CDR3 is CAISDPAGQSSYNEQFF. DNA for the CDR3: TGTGCCATCAGTGATCCGGCAGGCCAGAGCTCCTACAATGAGCAGTTCTTC.

The chain is built from TRBV29-1 and TRBJ2-3; 12 bases match TRBD2. With V trimmed by 0 bases and J by 5 bases, 6 bases remained unmatched. The CDR3 extends over 16 amino acids. Germline V lookup: CDR1 SQVTM, CDR2 ANQGSEA. The CDR3: CSVEEGLAGGKDTQYF. In nucleotides, the CDR3 is TGCAGCGTTGAAGAGGGGCTAGCGGGAGGGAAAGATACGCAGTATTTT.

The chain recombines TRBV27 with TRBJ2-3, with D perhaps TRBD1 (6 bases). Between the trimmed V and J ends, which lost 2 bases and 4 bases, there was a span of 7 bases. The germline V gene encodes CDR1 MNHEY and CDR2 SMNVEV (reference sequence). The CDR3 totals 13 residues. The DNA for the CDR3 is TGTGCCAGCAGTTTAAACAGGGCAGATACGCAGTATTTT. This gives the protein CASSLNRADTQYF.

The chain joins TRBV2 to TRBJ2-1; 7 positions match TRBD2. V trimming: 7 bases; J trimming: 5 bases; junction bases outside the gene matches: 11. This CDR3 has 15 amino acids. Per the germline V gene, CDR1 is SNHLY and CDR2 is FYNNEI. CDR3 sequence reads: CASIPAGEGDNEQFF. The CDR3, as DNA: TGTGCCAGCATCCCCGCGGGAGAGGGAGACAATGAGCAGTTCTTC. Using reference TRBV2 and TRBJ2-1 for the parts outside the CDR3, the full variable domain is EPEVTQTPSHQVTQMGQEVILRCVPISNHLYFYWYRQILGQKVEFLVSFYNNEISEKSEIFDDQFSVERPDGSNFTLKIRSTKLEDSAMYFCASIPAGEGDNEQFFGPGTRLTVL.

J is TRBJ2-7 and V is TRBV10-2; D is uncertain. The CDR3 is made up of 13 amino acids. The V and J ends lost 4 bases and 0 bases respectively, with 7 bases between them. Germline CDR1 is WSHSY and CDR2 is SAAADI. The CDR3 DNA reads TGCGCCAGCAGTGGTCCGAGCTCCTACGAGCAGTACTTC. It is translated as CASSGPSSYEQYF.

The CDR3 coding sequence is TGTGCCAGCAGCTTAGGGGCGGGCCTCAATGAGCAGTTCTTC. It codes for CASSLGAGLNEQFF. This chain connects TRBV7-9 to TRBJ2-1, with D possibly being TRBD2 (5 bases). The ends were cut back, 1 base at V and 6 bases at J, with 10 bases in the middle. In germline, CDR1 is SEHNR, CDR2 FQNEAQ (reference sequence). The CDR3 spans 14 residues.

On this clone itself: The identical CDR3 is also encoded by other nucleotide sequences in the sample. CDR3 amino acids: CASSRDRNTGELFF. The CDR3 DNA sequence: TGTGCCAGCTCACGGGACAGGAACACCGGGGAGCTGTTTTTT. The rearrangement uses TRBV18 and TRBJ2-2, with 7 bases matching TRBD1. Germline V gene lookup returns CDR1 KGHSH and CDR2 LQKENI. This CDR3 has 14 amino acids. With V trimmed by 4 bases and J by 1 base, 0 bases remained unmatched.

V and J are TRBV12-5 and TRBJ1-5; D unresolved. Germline CDR1 is LGHNT and CDR2 is FRNRAP. The CDR3 runs 17 residues. Trimming removed 5 bases at V and 1 base at J, with 18 bases between. The CDR3 DNA reads TGTGCTAGTGGTCCCGGAGAGGCCGGGGTGAGCAATCAGCCCCAGCATTTT. It specifies CASGPGEAGVSNQPQHF.